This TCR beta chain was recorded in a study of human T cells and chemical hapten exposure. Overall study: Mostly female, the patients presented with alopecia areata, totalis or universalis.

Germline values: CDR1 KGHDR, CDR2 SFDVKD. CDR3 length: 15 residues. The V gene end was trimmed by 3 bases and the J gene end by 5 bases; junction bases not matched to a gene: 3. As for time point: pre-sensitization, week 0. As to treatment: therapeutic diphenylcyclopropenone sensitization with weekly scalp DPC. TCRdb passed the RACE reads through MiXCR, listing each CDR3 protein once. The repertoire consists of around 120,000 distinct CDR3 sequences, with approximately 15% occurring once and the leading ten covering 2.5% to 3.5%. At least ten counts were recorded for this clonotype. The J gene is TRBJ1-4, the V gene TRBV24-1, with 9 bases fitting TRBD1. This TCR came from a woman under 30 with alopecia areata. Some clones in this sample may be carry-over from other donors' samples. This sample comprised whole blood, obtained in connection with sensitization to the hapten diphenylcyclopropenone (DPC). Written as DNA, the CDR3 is TGTGCCACCAGTGATGCCGGGACAGGGAATGAAAAACTGTTTTTT. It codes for CATSDAGTGNEKLFF.